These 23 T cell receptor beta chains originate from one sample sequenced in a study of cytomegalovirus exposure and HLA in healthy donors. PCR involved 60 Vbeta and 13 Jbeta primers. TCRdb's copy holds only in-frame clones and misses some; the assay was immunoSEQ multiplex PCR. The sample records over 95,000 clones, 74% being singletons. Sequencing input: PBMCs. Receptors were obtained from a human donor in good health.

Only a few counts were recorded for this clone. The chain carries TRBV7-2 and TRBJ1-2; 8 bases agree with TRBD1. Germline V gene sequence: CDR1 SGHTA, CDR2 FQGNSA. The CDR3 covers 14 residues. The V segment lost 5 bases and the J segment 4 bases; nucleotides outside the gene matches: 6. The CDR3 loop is CASSDGQGSYGYTF. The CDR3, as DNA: TGTGCCAGCAGCGACGGACAGGGAAGCTATGGCTACACCTTC.

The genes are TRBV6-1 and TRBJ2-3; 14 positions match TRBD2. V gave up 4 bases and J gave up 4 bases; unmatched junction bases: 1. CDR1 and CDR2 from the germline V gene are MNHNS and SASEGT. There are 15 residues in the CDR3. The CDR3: CASSVTSGRADTQYF. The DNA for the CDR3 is TGTGCCAGCAGTGTGACTAGCGGGAGGGCAGATACGCAGTATTTT.

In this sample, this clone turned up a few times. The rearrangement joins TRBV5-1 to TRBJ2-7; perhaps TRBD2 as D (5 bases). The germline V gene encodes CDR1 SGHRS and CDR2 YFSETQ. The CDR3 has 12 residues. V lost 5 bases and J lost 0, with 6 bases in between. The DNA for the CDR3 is TGCGCCAGCAGTGACTACTCCTACGAGCAGTACTTC. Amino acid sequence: CASSDYSYEQYF.

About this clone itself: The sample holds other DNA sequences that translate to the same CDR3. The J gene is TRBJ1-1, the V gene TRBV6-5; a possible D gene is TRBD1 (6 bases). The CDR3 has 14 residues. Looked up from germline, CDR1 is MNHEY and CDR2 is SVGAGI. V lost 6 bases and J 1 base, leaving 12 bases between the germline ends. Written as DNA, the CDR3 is TGTGCCAGCAGCCCCAGGGGTGGGAACACTGAAGCTTTCTTT. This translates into CASSPRGGNTEAFF.

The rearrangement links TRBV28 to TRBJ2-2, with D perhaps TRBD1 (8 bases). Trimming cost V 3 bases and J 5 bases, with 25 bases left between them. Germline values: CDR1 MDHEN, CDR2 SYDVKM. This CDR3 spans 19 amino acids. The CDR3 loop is CASSFRTGRLARRTGELFF. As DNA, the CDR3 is TGTGCCAGCAGTTTCAGGACAGGGCGACTAGCAAGGCGGACCGGGGAGCTGTTTTTT.

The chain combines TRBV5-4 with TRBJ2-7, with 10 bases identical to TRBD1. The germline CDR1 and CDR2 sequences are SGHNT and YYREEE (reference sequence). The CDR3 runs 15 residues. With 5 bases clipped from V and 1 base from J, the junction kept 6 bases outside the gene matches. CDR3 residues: CASSRQGARSYEQYF. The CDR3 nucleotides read TGTGCCAGCAGTAGACAGGGGGCGCGTTCCTACGAGCAGTACTTC.

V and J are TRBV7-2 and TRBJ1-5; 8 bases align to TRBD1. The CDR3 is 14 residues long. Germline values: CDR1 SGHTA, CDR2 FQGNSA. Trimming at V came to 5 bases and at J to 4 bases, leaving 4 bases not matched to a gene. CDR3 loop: CASSPDRANQPQHF. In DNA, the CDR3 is TGTGCCAGCAGCCCGGACAGGGCAAATCAGCCCCAGCATTTT.

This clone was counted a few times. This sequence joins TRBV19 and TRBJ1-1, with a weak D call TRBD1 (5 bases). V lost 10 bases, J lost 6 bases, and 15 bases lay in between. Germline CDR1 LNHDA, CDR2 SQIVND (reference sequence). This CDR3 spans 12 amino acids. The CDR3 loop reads CAIIIRDSEAFF. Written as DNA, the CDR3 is TGTGCCATCATTATCAGGGACTCTGAAGCTTTCTTT.

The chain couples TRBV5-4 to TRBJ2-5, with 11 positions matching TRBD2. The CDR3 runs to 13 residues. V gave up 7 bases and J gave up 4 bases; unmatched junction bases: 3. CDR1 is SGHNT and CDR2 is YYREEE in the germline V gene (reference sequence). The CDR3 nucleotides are TGTGCCAGCGGGCTAGCGGGGGGAGAGACCCAGTACTTC. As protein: CASGLAGGETQYF.

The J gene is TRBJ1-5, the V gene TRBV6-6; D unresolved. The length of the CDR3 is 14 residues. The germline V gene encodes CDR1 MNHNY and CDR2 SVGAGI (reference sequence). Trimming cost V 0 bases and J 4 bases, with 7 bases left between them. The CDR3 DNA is TGTGCCAGCAGTTACTCCAACGGGAATCAGCCCCAGCATTTT. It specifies CASSYSNGNQPQHF.

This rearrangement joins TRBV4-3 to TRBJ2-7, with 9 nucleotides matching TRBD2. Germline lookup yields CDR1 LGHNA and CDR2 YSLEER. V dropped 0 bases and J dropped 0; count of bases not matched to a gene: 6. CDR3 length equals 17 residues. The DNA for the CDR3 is TGCGCCAGCAGCCAAGATCTGGCTAGCGGGACCTCCTACGAGCAGTACTTC. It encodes CASSQDLASGTSYEQYF.

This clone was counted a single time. The CDR3 nucleotides are TGCGCCAGCAGTGAGTCCCAAGCTAGGGGTGAGCAGTTCTTC. Translating gives CASSESQARGEQFF. The chain has TRBV10-1 and TRBJ2-1; the D gene is possibly TRBD1 (5 bases). Germline loops: CDR1 WNHNN, CDR2 SYGVQD (reference sequence). V gave up 0 bases and J gave up 9 bases, with 12 bases separating them. This CDR3 is built from 14 residues.

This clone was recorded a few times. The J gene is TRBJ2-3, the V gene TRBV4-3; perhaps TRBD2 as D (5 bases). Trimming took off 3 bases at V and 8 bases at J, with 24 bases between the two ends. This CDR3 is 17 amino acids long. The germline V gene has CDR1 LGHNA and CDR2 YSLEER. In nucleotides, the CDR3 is TGCGCCAGCAGCCAGAACCCGGGGAGCGTCTTGACGGGTACGCAGTATTTT. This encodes CASSQNPGSVLTGTQYF.

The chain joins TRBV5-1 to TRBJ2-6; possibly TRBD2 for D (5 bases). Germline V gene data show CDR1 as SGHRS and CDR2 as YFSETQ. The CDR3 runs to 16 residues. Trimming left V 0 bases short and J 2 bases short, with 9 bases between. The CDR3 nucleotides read TGCGCCAGCAGCTTGGTCACCGGGGCTGGGGCCAACGTCCTGACTTTC. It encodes CASSLVTGAGANVLTF.

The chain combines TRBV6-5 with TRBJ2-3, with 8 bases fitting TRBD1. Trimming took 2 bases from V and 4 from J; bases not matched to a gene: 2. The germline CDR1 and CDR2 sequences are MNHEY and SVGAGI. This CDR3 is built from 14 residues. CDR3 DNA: TGTGCCAGCAGTTACGCAGGGGGCGCAGATACGCAGTATTTT. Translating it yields CASSYAGGADTQYF.

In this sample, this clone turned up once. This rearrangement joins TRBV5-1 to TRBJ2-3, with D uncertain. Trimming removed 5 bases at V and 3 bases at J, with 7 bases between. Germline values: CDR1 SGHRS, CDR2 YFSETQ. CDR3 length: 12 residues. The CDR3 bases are TGCGCCAGCAGGGAGTCGACAGATACGCAGTATTTT. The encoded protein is CASRESTDTQYF.

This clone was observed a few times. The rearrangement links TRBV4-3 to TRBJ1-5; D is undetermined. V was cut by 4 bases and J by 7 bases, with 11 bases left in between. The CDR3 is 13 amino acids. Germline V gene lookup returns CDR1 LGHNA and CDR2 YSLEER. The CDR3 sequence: CASSLKTGQPQHF. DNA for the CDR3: TGCGCCAGCAGCCTCAAAACGGGGCAGCCCCAGCATTTT.

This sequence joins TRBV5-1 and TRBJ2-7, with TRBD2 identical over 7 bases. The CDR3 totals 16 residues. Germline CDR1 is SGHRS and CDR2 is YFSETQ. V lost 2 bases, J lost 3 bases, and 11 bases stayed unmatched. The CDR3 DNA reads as TGCGCCAGCAGCTTAACGGGAGGAAGCCCTGGCTACGAGCAGTACTTC. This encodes CASSLTGGSPGYEQYF.

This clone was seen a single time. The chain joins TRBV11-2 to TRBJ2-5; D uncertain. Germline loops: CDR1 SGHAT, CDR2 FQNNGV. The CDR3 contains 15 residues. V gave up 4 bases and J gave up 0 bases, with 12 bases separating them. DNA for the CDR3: TGTGCCAGCAGCTCTTCCCTACTGCACCAAGAGACCCAGTACTTC. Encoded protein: CASSSSLLHQETQYF.

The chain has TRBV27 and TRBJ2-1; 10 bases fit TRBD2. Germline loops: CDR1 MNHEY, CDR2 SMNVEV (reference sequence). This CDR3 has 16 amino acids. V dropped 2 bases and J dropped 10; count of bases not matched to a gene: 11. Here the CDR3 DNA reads TGTGCCAGCAGTTTACGTCCTCCTAGCGGGAGTGAGGAGCAGTTCTTC. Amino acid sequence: CASSLRPPSGSEEQFF.

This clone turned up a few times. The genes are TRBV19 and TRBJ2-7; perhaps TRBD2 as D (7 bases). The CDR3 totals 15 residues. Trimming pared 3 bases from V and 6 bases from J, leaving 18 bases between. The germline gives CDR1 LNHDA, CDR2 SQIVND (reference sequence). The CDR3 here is CASSIRTRGAGEQYF. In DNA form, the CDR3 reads TGTGCCAGTAGTATTCGGACTCGGGGGGCTGGCGAGCAGTACTTC.

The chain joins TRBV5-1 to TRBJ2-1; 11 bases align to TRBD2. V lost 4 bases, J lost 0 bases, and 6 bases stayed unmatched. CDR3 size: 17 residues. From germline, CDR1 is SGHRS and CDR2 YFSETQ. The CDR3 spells CASSGGTSGSSYNEQFF. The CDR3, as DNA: TGCGCCAGCAGCGGGGGGACTAGCGGAAGCTCCTACAATGAGCAGTTCTTC.

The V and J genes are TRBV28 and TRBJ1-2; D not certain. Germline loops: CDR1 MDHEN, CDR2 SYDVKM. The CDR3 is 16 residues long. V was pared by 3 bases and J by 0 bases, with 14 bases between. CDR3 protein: CASSFPAHAANYGYTF. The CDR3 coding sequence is TGTGCCAGCAGTTTCCCCGCTCACGCAGCTAACTATGGCTACACCTTC.